This is a list of T cell receptor beta chains from one sample in a study of glioma-infiltrating T cells. A single record per CDR3 protein comes from TCRdb applying MiXCR to the multiplex PCR reads. The sample has about 45,000 distinct CDR3 sequences; approximately 20% are singletons. The sample comprised glioma tissue, nonneoplastic brain tissue, or PBMCs (not recorded which). Receptor source: a human donor with low-grade glioma or glioblastoma, undergoing nonglioma brain surgery, or in good health (not recorded which). Both conserved end residues are part of each CDR3. The order of the fields is V gene, J gene, D gene, clone size, CDR3 protein, CDR3 DNA. The D gene is left open where the match is weak. Size tells how often a clone was seen (once, few, many) or the class of an expanded clone, and some rows leave it out.

v_gene: TRBV7-9
j_gene: TRBJ1-5
d_gene: -
abundance: many
CDR3aa: CASSLGGYSNQPQHF
CDR3nt: TGTGCCAGCAGTCTGGGTGGTTATAGCAATCAGCCCCAGCATTTT

v_gene: TRBV28
j_gene: TRBJ2-4
d_gene: -
abundance: many
CDR3aa: CASSLYANIQYF
CDR3nt: TGTGCCAGCAGTTTATATGCAAACATTCAGTACTTC

v_gene: TRBV27
j_gene: TRBJ1-3
d_gene: -
abundance: medium-sized
CDR3aa: CASSPDWAGNTIYF
CDR3nt: TGTGCCAGCAGCCCGGATTGGGCTGGAAACACCATATATTTT

v_gene: TRBV2
j_gene: TRBJ1-1
d_gene: -
abundance: many
CDR3aa: CASRQGRALNTEAFF
CDR3nt: TGTGCCAGCAGACAGGGAAGGGCCCTGAACACTGAAGCTTTCTTT

v_gene: TRBV7-9
j_gene: TRBJ1-1
d_gene: -
abundance: few
CDR3aa: CASSQVQGNTEAFF
CDR3nt: TGTGCCAGCAGCCAAGTTCAGGGGAACACTGAAGCTTTCTTT

v_gene: TRBV20-1
j_gene: TRBJ2-1
d_gene: TRBD1
abundance: -
CDR3aa: CSAKRGTGMANEQFF
CDR3nt: TGCAGTGCTAAACGCGGGACAGGGATGGCCAATGAGCAGTTCTTC

v_gene: TRBV6-1
j_gene: TRBJ1-6
d_gene: -
abundance: many
CDR3aa: CASKLSTISPLHF
CDR3nt: TGTGCCAGCAAGCTATCCACCATCTCACCCCTCCACTTT

v_gene: TRBV5-6
j_gene: TRBJ1-3
d_gene: -
abundance: -
CDR3aa: CASSRQVSGNTIYF
CDR3nt: TGTGCCAGCAGTCGACAGGTCTCTGGAAACACCATATATTTT

v_gene: TRBV11-2
j_gene: TRBJ1-1
d_gene: -
abundance: many
CDR3aa: CASSRDMNTEAFF
CDR3nt: TGTGCCAGCAGCCGGGATATGAACACTGAAGCTTTCTTT

v_gene: TRBV5-1
j_gene: TRBJ2-3
d_gene: TRBD1
abundance: -
CDR3aa: CASRPAGTGGKDTQYF
CDR3nt: TGCGCCAGCAGACCTGCCGGGACAGGGGGCAAAGATACGCAGTATTTT

v_gene: TRBV5-1
j_gene: TRBJ1-5
d_gene: -
abundance: many
CDR3aa: CASSLGVRSNQPQHF
CDR3nt: TGCGCCAGCAGCTTGGGAGTCAGGAGCAATCAGCCCCAGCATTTT

v_gene: TRBV10-3
j_gene: TRBJ1-4
d_gene: -
abundance: many
CDR3aa: CATQPAGGTNEKLFF
CDR3nt: TGTGCCACCCAACCGGCCGGAGGAACTAATGAAAAACTGTTTTTT

v_gene: TRBV5-1
j_gene: TRBJ2-7
d_gene: -
abundance: many
CDR3aa: CASSLAPGQSYEQYF
CDR3nt: TGCGCCAGCAGCTTGGCTCCAGGCCAAAGCTACGAGCAGTACTTC

v_gene: TRBV20-1
j_gene: TRBJ2-7
d_gene: -
abundance: many
CDR3aa: CSAMRESYEQYF
CDR3nt: TGCAGTGCTATGCGGGAATCCTACGAGCAGTACTTC

v_gene: TRBV27
j_gene: TRBJ2-7
d_gene: -
abundance: many
CDR3aa: CASSLSAAYEQYF
CDR3nt: TGTGCCAGCAGTTTATCAGCGGCCTACGAGCAGTACTTC

v_gene: TRBV2
j_gene: TRBJ2-5
d_gene: -
abundance: few
CDR3aa: CASRLEETQYF
CDR3nt: TGTGCCAGCCGTTTGGAAGAGACCCAGTACTTC

v_gene: TRBV5-1
j_gene: TRBJ2-1
d_gene: -
abundance: -
CDR3aa: CASSISRPISSYNEQFF
CDR3nt: TGCGCCAGCAGCATTTCACGCCCGATCAGCTCCTACAATGAGCAGTTCTTC

v_gene: TRBV4-1
j_gene: TRBJ2-5
d_gene: -
abundance: many
CDR3aa: CASSQEGGGPETQYF
CDR3nt: TGCGCCAGCAGCCAAGAGGGGGGGGGGCCGGAGACCCAGTACTTC

v_gene: TRBV11-2
j_gene: TRBJ2-1
d_gene: -
abundance: many
CDR3aa: CASSFSGADEQFF
CDR3nt: TGTGCCAGCAGTTTCTCCGGAGCAGATGAGCAGTTCTTC

v_gene: TRBV7-2
j_gene: TRBJ2-5
d_gene: -
abundance: many
CDR3aa: CASSSLGGRGETQYF
CDR3nt: TGTGCCAGCAGCTCCCTTGGGGGGAGGGGGGAGACCCAGTACTTC

v_gene: TRBV10-3
j_gene: TRBJ1-3
d_gene: TRBD1
abundance: few
CDR3aa: CAISEETEQGANGNTIYF
CDR3nt: TGTGCCATCAGTGAGGAAACAGAACAGGGGGCTAATGGAAACACCATATATTTT

v_gene: TRBV10-3
j_gene: TRBJ2-1
d_gene: -
abundance: many
CDR3aa: CAIKESQGDNEQFF
CDR3nt: TGTGCCATCAAGGAGTCCCAGGGCGACAATGAGCAGTTCTTC

v_gene: TRBV15
j_gene: TRBJ2-7
d_gene: TRBD2
abundance: many
CDR3aa: CATSRSGSREQYF
CDR3nt: TGTGCCACCAGCAGAAGCGGGAGTCGGGAGCAGTACTTC

v_gene: TRBV4-1
j_gene: TRBJ2-1
d_gene: -
abundance: many
CDR3aa: CASRAGPARNEQFF
CDR3nt: TGCGCCAGCAGGGCGGGGCCAGCTCGCAATGAGCAGTTCTTC

v_gene: TRBV12-5
j_gene: TRBJ1-1
d_gene: -
abundance: many
CDR3aa: CASDSQEGRTEAFF
CDR3nt: TGTGCTAGTGATTCACAGGAAGGAAGGACTGAAGCTTTCTTT

v_gene: TRBV5-1
j_gene: TRBJ2-2
d_gene: -
abundance: few
CDR3aa: CASSLEVTRTGELFF
CDR3nt: TGCGCCAGCAGCTTGGAAGTGACGAGGACCGGGGAGCTGTTTTTT

v_gene: TRBV27
j_gene: TRBJ2-3
d_gene: TRBD2
abundance: many
CDR3aa: CASSPRDYPDTQYF
CDR3nt: TGTGCCAGCAGTCCCCGGGACTATCCAGATACGCAGTATTTT

v_gene: TRBV2
j_gene: TRBJ2-7
d_gene: TRBD1
abundance: many
CDR3aa: CASFSTGGSYEQYF
CDR3nt: TGTGCCAGCTTCTCGACAGGGGGATCCTACGAGCAGTACTTC

v_gene: TRBV5-5
j_gene: TRBJ1-3
d_gene: -
abundance: few
CDR3aa: CASSGGHPSSGNTIYF
CDR3nt: TGTGCCAGCAGCGGGGGACATCCGAGCTCTGGAAACACCATATATTTT

v_gene: TRBV11-2
j_gene: TRBJ2-5
d_gene: TRBD1
abundance: few
CDR3aa: CASIEGQGSETQYF
CDR3nt: TGTGCCAGCATCGAAGGACAGGGGTCAGAGACCCAGTACTTC

v_gene: TRBV7-3
j_gene: TRBJ1-1
d_gene: -
abundance: many
CDR3aa: CASSSGPNTEAFF
CDR3nt: TGTGCCAGCAGCTCGGGACCGAACACTGAAGCTTTCTTT

v_gene: TRBV7-3
j_gene: TRBJ1-1
d_gene: TRBD1
abundance: many
CDR3aa: CASSTGTGVMNTEAFF
CDR3nt: TGTGCCAGCAGCACCGGGACAGGGGTAATGAACACTGAAGCTTTCTTT

v_gene: TRBV7-8
j_gene: TRBJ2-5
d_gene: -
abundance: many
CDR3aa: CASSIGTPPGETQYF
CDR3nt: TGTGCCAGCAGCATAGGGACACCTCCCGGGGAGACCCAGTACTTC

v_gene: TRBV28
j_gene: TRBJ1-2
d_gene: -
abundance: many
CDR3aa: CASRWGSGYTF
CDR3nt: TGTGCCAGCCGCTGGGGAAGTGGCTACACCTTC

v_gene: TRBV4-1
j_gene: TRBJ2-7
d_gene: -
abundance: many
CDR3aa: CASSQVYTYEQYF
CDR3nt: TGCGCCAGCAGCCAAGTTTACACCTACGAGCAGTACTTC

v_gene: TRBV29-1
j_gene: TRBJ1-2
d_gene: TRBD1
abundance: few
CDR3aa: CSVEDRDRGYGYTF
CDR3nt: TGCAGCGTTGAAGATCGGGACAGGGGATATGGCTACACCTTC

v_gene: TRBV7-2
j_gene: TRBJ2-1
d_gene: TRBD2
abundance: -
CDR3aa: CASSASGGSIVTYKYEQFF
CDR3nt: TGTGCCAGCAGCGCTAGCGGGGGTTCTATCGTCACCTACAAGTATGAGCAGTTCTTC

v_gene: TRBV12-3/TRBV12-4
j_gene: TRBJ2-3
d_gene: -
abundance: many
CDR3aa: CASSLEQGFVQYF
CDR3nt: TGTGCCAGCAGTTTAGAACAGGGATTCGTGCAGTATTTT

v_gene: TRBV19
j_gene: TRBJ1-5
d_gene: -
abundance: many
CDR3aa: CASEVQGDSNQPQHF
CDR3nt: TGTGCCAGCGAGGTACAGGGAGATAGCAATCAGCCCCAGCATTTT

v_gene: TRBV3-1
j_gene: TRBJ2-3
d_gene: TRBD2
abundance: many
CDR3aa: CASSQGVSGGAGTQYF
CDR3nt: TGTGCCAGCAGCCAAGGGGTCAGCGGGGGGGCCGGTACGCAGTATTTT

v_gene: TRBV7-9
j_gene: TRBJ2-2
d_gene: -
abundance: many
CDR3aa: CASSPPRRSGELFF
CDR3nt: TGTGCCAGCAGCCCACCTCGGCGCTCCGGGGAGCTGTTTTTT